The TCR beta chain under discussion was sequenced for a study of spatial heterogeneity in lung cancer. Study as a whole: Detected beta-chain sequences consistently exceeded alpha-chain sequences. As counted in raw reads, each unique TCR and UMI combination appeared more than ten times on average.

Time point: sample taken at primary tumor resection. Tumor, nontumor lung or frozen PBMC supplied whole RNA that was sequenced unsorted. A total of around 76 untreated early-stage non-small cell lung cancer patients served as donors. Germline lookup yields CDR1 SGHRS and CDR2 YFSETQ. V lost 2 bases, J lost 1 base, and 1 base stayed unmatched. The CDR3 spans 14 residues. All TCR cDNA molecules were individually tagged with a unique molecular identifier. TCRdb redid the calling of the 5' RACE reads with MiXCR, one entry per CDR3 protein. The data contain about 8,500 distinct CDR3 sequences, 7.8% of them singletons. This clonotype occurred many times.

This clonotype was sampled from a female donor with early-stage non-small cell lung cancer. Material: PBMCs, obtained at surgery. J is TRBJ2-3 and V is TRBV5-1; 7 bases are shared with TRBD2. The CDR3 loop reads CASSLGLGTDTQYF. CDR3 coding DNA: TGCGCCAGCAGCTTAGGACTAGGCACAGATACGCAGTATTTT. Together with reference TRBV5-1 and TRBJ2-3, the CDR3 gives the full variable domain: KAGVTQTPRYLIKTRGQQVTLSCSPISGHRSVSWYQQTPGQGLQFLFEYFSETQRNKGNFPGRFSGRQFSNSRSEMNVSTLELGDSALYLCASSLGLGTDTQYFGPGTRLTVL.